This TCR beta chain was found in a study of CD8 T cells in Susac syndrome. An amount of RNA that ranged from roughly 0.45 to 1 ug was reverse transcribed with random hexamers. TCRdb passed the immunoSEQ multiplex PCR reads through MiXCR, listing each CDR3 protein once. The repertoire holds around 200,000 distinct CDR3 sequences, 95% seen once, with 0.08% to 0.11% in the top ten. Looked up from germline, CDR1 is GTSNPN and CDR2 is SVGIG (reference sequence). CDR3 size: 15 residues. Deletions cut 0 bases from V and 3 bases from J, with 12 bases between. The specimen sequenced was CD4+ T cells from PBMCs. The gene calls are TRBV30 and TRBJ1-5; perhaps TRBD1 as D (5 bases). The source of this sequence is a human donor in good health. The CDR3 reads CAWSVGTGNNQPQHF. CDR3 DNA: TGTGCCTGGAGTGTAGGTACAGGCAACAATCAGCCCCAGCATTTT.